This TCR beta chain was profiled in a study of blood T cell repertoires in COVID-19. Turning to the study itself: Samples of COVID-19 (acute and convalescent) were obtained from the United States, Italy and Spain. T cells, B-cell-depleted T cells, or PBMCs supplied cDNA or gDNA.

Germline V gene data show CDR1 as MNHEY and CDR2 as SVGAGI. V was cut by 10 bases and J by 4 bases, with 20 bases left in between. The CDR3 has 15 residues. Only in-frame clones appear in the TCRdb table, and some are missing; sequencing was by immunoSEQ multiplex PCR. The sample holds 140,000 or so clones; nearly 90% are singletons and the top ten take 1.8%. Sequencing was done on a sample of peripheral blood. The chain uses TRBV6-5 and TRBJ1-3; weak D call: TRBD1 (5 bases). The sequence was obtained from a man between 65 and 85 years old with acute or convalescent COVID-19. DNA of the CDR3: TGTGCCACCACCTCTTCCTGGGGGGTAGGAAACACCATATATTTT. This sequence encodes CATTSSWGVGNTIYF.